The 30 T cell receptor beta chains below all came from one sample that was sequenced in a study of blood T cell repertoires in COVID-19. Sequencing used immunoSEQ multiplex PCR; TCRdb keeps in-frame clones, though not all of them. The table shows approximately 260,000 clones, with about 85% occurring only once. The sequencing sample was made of peripheral blood. The receptors were sampled from a man aged 55 to 69 who had recovered from COVID-19.

The V and J genes are TRBV11-2 and TRBJ2-3; D gene ambiguous. V was shortened by 0 bases and J by 1 base, with 5 bases between the two germline ends. The CDR3 is 14 residues long. Germline V gene data show CDR1 as SGHAT and CDR2 as FQNNGV. CDR3 protein: CASSLDQGTDTQYF. CDR3 sequence (DNA): TGTGCCAGCAGCTTAGATCAGGGCACAGATACGCAGTATTTT.

The rearrangement joins TRBV19 to TRBJ2-3; 15 positions agree with TRBD2. The CDR3 totals 19 residues. Trimming at V came to 4 bases and at J to 1 base, leaving 9 bases not matched to a gene. Germline V gene sequence: CDR1 LNHDA, CDR2 SQIVND (reference sequence). CDR3 sequence (DNA): TGTGCCAGTAGTAGAAGGACTAGCGGGGGGGCCACCCGCACAGATACGCAGTATTTT. Residues: CASSRRTSGGATRTDTQYF.

The J gene is TRBJ2-3, the V gene TRBV10-3; TRBD2 matches 7 bases. In germline, CDR1 is ENHRY, CDR2 SYGVKD. The CDR3 totals 13 residues. The V segment lost 6 bases and the J segment 3 bases; nucleotides outside the gene matches: 3. CDR3 DNA sequence: TGTGCCATCAGCGGGCGGGGGACAGATACGCAGTATTTT. Amino acids: CAISGRGTDTQYF.

The rearrangement links TRBV27 to TRBJ1-2; 9 bases align to TRBD1. The CDR3 length is 17 residues. V lost 4 bases to trimming and J lost 4 bases; unmatched junction nucleotides: 13. Germline lookup yields CDR1 MNHEY and CDR2 SMNVEV (reference sequence). DNA for the CDR3: TGTGCCAGCAGTTCCGAATACCGGGACAGGGCTTTCTATGGCTACACCTTC. Translation gives CASSSEYRDRAFYGYTF.

The chain has TRBV5-6 and TRBJ2-2; no clear D gene. CDR1 SGHDT and CDR2 YYEEEE come from the germline V gene. The CDR3 contains 13 residues. Trimming pared 2 bases from V and 3 bases from J, leaving 5 bases between. The CDR3: CASSFQYTGELFF. The CDR3 DNA sequence: TGTGCCAGCAGCTTCCAGTACACCGGGGAGCTGTTTTTT. The full variable domain, rest sourced from reference TRBV5-6 and TRBJ2-2, is DAGVTQSPTHLIKTRGQQVTLRCSPKSGHDTVSWYQQALGQGPQFIFQYYEEEERQRGNFPDRFSGHQFPNYSSELNVNALLLGDSALYLCASSFQYTGELFFGEGSRLTVL.

The J gene is TRBJ2-7, the V gene TRBV5-4; 8 positions match TRBD2. CDR3 length equals 15 residues. Per germline, CDR1 SGHNT and CDR2 YYREEE (reference sequence). J lost 1 base, V lost 8 bases, and 11 bases had no gene match. CDR3 sequence reads: CASGGPAGASYEQYF. The CDR3 coding sequence is TGTGCCAGTGGGGGGCCAGCGGGGGCTTCCTACGAGCAGTACTTC.

V usage is TRBV5-1 and J usage is TRBJ2-3, with D perhaps TRBD2 (5 bases). The CDR3 has 14 amino acids. Trimming took 1 base from V and 2 from J, leaving 8 bases between them. The germline CDR1 and CDR2 sequences are SGHRS and YFSETQ. The CDR3 region has the DNA TGCGCCAGCAGCTTGAGGGAGTACACAGATACGCAGTATTTT. Translation: CASSLREYTDTQYF.

The chain uses TRBV6-4 and TRBJ1-6; 8 positions match TRBD1. The V gene end was trimmed by 6 bases and the J gene end by 13 bases; junction bases not matched to a gene: 14. The CDR3 spans 15 residues. Germline values: CDR1 MRHNA, CDR2 SNTAGT. The CDR3 region is CASSERPGTGSPLHF. In DNA form, the CDR3 reads TGTGCCAGCAGCGAGCGTCCCGGGACAGGTTCGCCCCTCCACTTT.

The chain joins TRBV15 to TRBJ2-6; perhaps TRBD1 as D (6 bases). V shed 0 bases and J shed 1 base, with 16 bases lying between them. The CDR3 is 19 residues long. The germline V gene has CDR1 LNHNV and CDR2 YYDKDF (reference sequence). This CDR3 is CATSRDKLGQRSGANVLTF. The CDR3 nucleotides are TGTGCCACCAGCAGAGATAAACTCGGACAGAGGTCTGGGGCCAACGTCCTGACTTTC.

The J gene is TRBJ1-1, the V gene TRBV5-1, with 7 bases that match TRBD1. Trimming at V came to 4 bases and at J to 0 bases, leaving 9 bases not matched to a gene. The germline gives CDR1 SGHRS, CDR2 YFSETQ. The CDR3 consists of 16 residues. In nucleotides, the CDR3 is TGCGCCAGCAGCGCGAGAGGGGGCTTCATGAACACTGAAGCTTTCTTT. Protein: CASSARGGFMNTEAFF.

The V gene is TRBV7-9, the J gene TRBJ2-2; D might be TRBD2 (6 bases). The V end lost 8 bases, the J end lost 4 bases, and 17 bases lay between the germline ends. This CDR3 has 15 residues. Looked up from germline, CDR1 is SEHNR and CDR2 is FQNEAQ (reference sequence). CDR3 bases: TGTGCCAGCCGTTTCCAGCTAGCGTTCACCGGGGAGCTGTTTTTT. As protein: CASRFQLAFTGELFF.

The chain recombines TRBV18 with TRBJ2-2; TRBD2 is a possible D gene (5 bases). V gave up 0 bases and J gave up 6 bases, with 8 bases separating them. There are 14 residues in the CDR3. Germline-derived CDR1 and CDR2 are KGHSH and LQKENI. CDR3 loop: CASSPPAGSGELFF. As DNA, the CDR3 is TGTGCCAGCTCACCACCTGCGGGTTCCGGGGAGCTGTTTTTT.

This rearrangement joins TRBV7-2 to TRBJ2-5; TRBD1 matches 7 bases. After removal of 1 base from V and 1 base from J, the junction contained 3 bases not matched to a gene. Per the germline V gene, CDR1 is SGHTA and CDR2 is FQGNSA. This CDR3 region has 15 residues. The CDR3 region has the DNA TGTGCCAGCAGCTTAGATACAGGGGTCCAAGAGACCCAGTACTTC. Its protein is CASSLDTGVQETQYF.

This clone was seen a few times. The J gene is TRBJ1-6, the V gene TRBV12-5, with no clear D. Trimming cost V 1 base and J 8 bases, with 6 bases left between them. Germline assignment: CDR1 LGHNT and CDR2 FRNRAP. The CDR3 is made up of 13 amino acids. CDR3 sequence reads: CASGLEEDSPLHF. The DNA of the CDR3 is TGTGCTAGTGGTTTGGAGGAGGATTCACCCCTCCACTTT.

The count of this clone is one. The V gene is TRBV18, the J gene TRBJ1-1; D not certain. V lost 2 bases and J 0 bases, leaving 7 bases between the germline ends. Germline CDR1 is KGHSH and CDR2 is LQKENI. The CDR3 covers 14 residues. For the CDR3, the DNA is TGTGCCAGCTCACCAATGATAGTGAACACTGAAGCTTTCTTT. This codes for CASSPMIVNTEAFF.

V gene TRBV7-9 combines with J gene TRBJ2-2, with 8 bases aligning to TRBD1. Trimming removed 4 bases from V and 1 base from J; junction bases left unmatched: 8. Germline CDR1 is SEHNR and CDR2 is FQNEAQ (reference sequence). The CDR3 spans 17 residues. CDR3 amino acids: CASSYMPGQENTGELFF. The CDR3 coding sequence is TGTGCCAGCAGCTATATGCCGGGACAGGAGAACACCGGGGAGCTGTTTTTT.

This rearrangement joins TRBV6-5 to TRBJ1-1, with TRBD1 matching 9 bases. With V trimmed by 6 bases and J by 4 bases, 6 bases remained unmatched. This CDR3 comprises 14 residues. Germline V CDR1 and CDR2: MNHEY, SVGAGI. In DNA, the CDR3 is TGTGCCAGCAGCCGGGACAGGGATCGCACTGAAGCTTTCTTT. Amino acids: CASSRDRDRTEAFF.

This clone turned up a few times. The chain recombines TRBV7-9 with TRBJ1-2, with a tentative D call TRBD1 (5 bases). This CDR3 has 12 amino acids. The germline V and J ends were trimmed by 1 base and 8 bases, with 8 bases remaining between them. Germline lookup yields CDR1 SEHNR and CDR2 FQNEAQ (reference sequence). CDR3 coding DNA: TGTGCCAGCAGCTTAGTTCGGGGGGGCTACACCTTC. It codes for CASSLVRGGYTF. The entire variable domain, with the rest obtained from reference TRBV7-9 and TRBJ1-2, is as follows: DTGVSQNPRHKITKRGQNVTFRCDPISEHNRLYWYRQTLGQGPEFLTYFQNEAQLEKSRLLSDRFSAERPKGSFSTLEIQRTEQGDSAMYLCASSLVRGGYTFGSGTRLTVV.

J is TRBJ2-3 and V is TRBV5-6, with 10 nucleotides matching TRBD2. The V gene end was trimmed by 0 bases and the J gene end by 1 base; junction bases not matched to a gene: 5. The CDR3 has 17 residues. Germline V gene lookup returns CDR1 SGHDT and CDR2 YYEEEE. The CDR3 here is CASSLESLAGGTDTQYF. In DNA form, the CDR3 reads TGTGCCAGCAGCTTGGAAAGTCTAGCGGGGGGCACAGATACGCAGTATTTT.

The genes are TRBV27 and TRBJ2-1, with 7 bases that match TRBD1. The germline V gene encodes CDR1 MNHEY and CDR2 SMNVEV (reference sequence). CDR3 length: 15 residues. Trimming at V came to 2 bases and at J to 2 bases, leaving 3 bases not matched to a gene. The CDR3 DNA follows: TGTGCCAGCAGTTTAAGGGGGCTTACCTACAATGAGCAGTTCTTC. It codes for CASSLRGLTYNEQFF.

The V call is TRBV6-6, the J call TRBJ1-5, with 9 nucleotides matching TRBD1. The CDR3 is 15 amino acids. Germline V gene data show CDR1 as MNHNY and CDR2 as SVGAGI (reference sequence). The J segment lost 0 bases and the V segment lost 6 bases, leaving 3 bases of the junction unmatched. This chain's CDR3 is CASSRTGDSNQPQHF. CDR3 bases: TGTGCCAGCAGCCGGACAGGGGATAGCAATCAGCCCCAGCATTTT.

The chain uses TRBV5-6 and TRBJ2-6; the D is unclear. The CDR3 has 15 amino acids. Germline V lookup: CDR1 SGHDT, CDR2 YYEEEE. Trimming stripped 0 bases from V and 4 bases from J, with 8 bases between. Here the CDR3 DNA reads TGTGCCAGCAGCTTGGGTATCTTGGGGGCCAACGTCCTGACTTTC. This gives the protein CASSLGILGANVLTF.

The chain employs TRBV5-1 and TRBJ2-6, with D possibly being TRBD2 (5 bases). The CDR3 has 14 residues. V was shortened by 4 bases and J by 8 bases, with 13 bases between the two germline ends. CDR1 and CDR2 from the germline V gene are SGHRS and YFSETQ. CDR3 loop: CASSLEVGTNVLTF. In DNA, the CDR3 is TGCGCCAGCAGCCTGGAGGTCGGGACCAACGTCCTGACTTTC.

The gene calls are TRBV19 and TRBJ2-6, with 9 nucleotides matching TRBD1. CDR1 and CDR2 from the germline V gene are LNHDA and SQIVND (reference sequence). The CDR3 is 18 residues long. With V trimmed by 2 bases and J by 1 base, 6 bases remained unmatched. The chain's CDR3 is CASSILGQGWSGANVLTF. The CDR3 DNA follows: TGTGCCAGTAGTATATTGGGACAGGGCTGGTCTGGGGCCAACGTCCTGACTTTC.

The chain employs TRBV21-1 and TRBJ1-1; the table names TRBD1, a call not compared with the DNA. TRBV21-1 is recorded as a pseudogene. CDR3 length: 16 amino acids. The CDR3: CASSKMSSTGRREAFF. In DNA form, the CDR3 reads TGTGCCAGCAGCAAAATGTCCTCGACAGGGAGGCGTGAAGCTTTCTTT.

CDR3 in amino acids: CASSLCGCGQETQYF. The CDR3, as DNA: TGCGCCAGCAGCTTGTGCGGGTGCGGGCAAGAGACCCAGTACTTC. The chain employs TRBV5-1 and TRBJ2-5, with D perhaps matching TRBD2 (5 bases). From germline, CDR1 is SGHRS and CDR2 YFSETQ. CDR3 length: 15 residues. V was trimmed by 1 base and J by 2 bases, leaving 12 bases between them. The variable domain in full, with the rest retrieved from reference TRBV5-1 and TRBJ2-5, is KAGVTQTPRYLIKTRGQQVTLSCSPISGHRSVSWYQQTPGQGLQFLFEYFSETQRNKGNFPGRFSGRQFSNSRSEMNVSTLELGDSALYLCASSLCGCGQETQYFGPGTRLLVL.

The chain combines TRBV10-3 with TRBJ1-2; 9 bases align to TRBD1. CDR1 ENHRY and CDR2 SYGVKD come from the germline V gene. This CDR3 has 14 amino acids. V was pared by 3 bases and J by 5 bases, with 4 bases of the junction left unmatched. DNA for the CDR3: TGTGCCATCAGTGAACAGGGGGCGAGATATGGCTACACCTTC. It translates to CAISEQGARYGYTF.

The gene calls are TRBV2 and TRBJ2-1, with D uncertain. V was shortened by 3 bases and J by 3 bases, with 9 bases between the two germline ends. The CDR3 consists of 14 residues. The germline V gene encodes CDR1 SNHLY and CDR2 FYNNEI. As DNA, the CDR3 is TGTGCCAGCAGTGAGTCTGTCAGCTACAATGAGCAGTTCTTC. Protein: CASSESVSYNEQFF.

The chain is built from TRBV9 and TRBJ2-1; maybe TRBD2 (6 bases). CDR1 is SGDLS and CDR2 is YYNGEE in the germline V gene. The CDR3 covers 15 residues. Trimming removed 0 bases from V and 4 bases from J, with 11 bases in between. The CDR3 DNA is TGTGCCAGCAGCGTAGGCGGGGTAAAATACAATGAGCAGTTCTTC. Residues: CASSVGGVKYNEQFF.

The chain has TRBV5-1 and TRBJ2-6, with 9 bases matching TRBD1. The junction had 12 bases not matched to a gene; V was cut back by 3 bases and J by 2 bases. The germline gives CDR1 SGHRS, CDR2 YFSETQ. The length of the CDR3 is 19 residues. In nucleotides, the CDR3 is TGCGCCAGCAGCTCGGAATTCGGGACAGGGCTGGCTGGGGCCAACGTCCTGACTTTC. Protein sequence: CASSSEFGTGLAGANVLTF.